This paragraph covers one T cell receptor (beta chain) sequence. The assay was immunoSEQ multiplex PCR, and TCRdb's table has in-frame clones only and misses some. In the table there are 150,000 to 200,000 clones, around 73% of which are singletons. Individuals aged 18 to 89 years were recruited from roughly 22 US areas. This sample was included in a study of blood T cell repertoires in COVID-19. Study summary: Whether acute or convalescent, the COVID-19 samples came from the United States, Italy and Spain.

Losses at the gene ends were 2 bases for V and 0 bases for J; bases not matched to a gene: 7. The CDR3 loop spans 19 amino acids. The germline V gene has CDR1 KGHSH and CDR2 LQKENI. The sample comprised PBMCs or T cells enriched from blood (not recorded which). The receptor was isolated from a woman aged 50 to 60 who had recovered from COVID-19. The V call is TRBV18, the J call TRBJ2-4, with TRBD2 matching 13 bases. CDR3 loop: CASSPGGLAGKSAKNIQYF. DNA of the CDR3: TGTGCCAGCTCACCAGGGGGACTAGCGGGAAAGTCAGCCAAAAACATTCAGTACTTC.